These 30 T cell receptor beta chains were all obtained from the same sample, sequenced in a study of shared clonotypes between healthy human individuals. It was CD45RO-negative cells, positively selected for CCR7, that made up naive CD8 cells, with terminally differentiated effector memory CD45RA+ cells excluded. Assay used: immunoSEQ multiplex PCR; TCRdb lists only in-frame clones, some missing. In the table there are around 2,000,000 clones, roughly 91% of which are singletons. The sequenced sample consisted of naive CD8+ T cells from PBMCs. All receptors derive from a man between 18 and 29 years old in good health. Some clones in this sample may be carry-over from other donors' samples.

DNA of the CDR3: TGTGCCAGCAGTTTTGGCGGGCTCGGACTCTACGAGCAGTACTTC. It specifies CASSFGGLGLYEQYF. This chain uses TRBV27 with TRBJ2-7; D might be TRBD2 (5 bases). Trimming took off 3 bases at V and 3 bases at J, with 15 bases between the two ends. Germline V gene sequence: CDR1 MNHEY, CDR2 SMNVEV (reference sequence). The CDR3 consists of 15 residues.

The chain recombines TRBV10-3 with TRBJ2-7; D is ambiguous. The germline V and J ends were trimmed by 2 bases and 6 bases, with 8 bases remaining between them. CDR3 length: 12 amino acids. Germline CDR1 is ENHRY and CDR2 is SYGVKD. The CDR3 DNA reads as TGTGCCATCAGTGAGCAGTCTCCCGAGCAGTACTTC. Protein: CAISEQSPEQYF.

The V call is TRBV11-2, the J call TRBJ2-5, with D unresolved. With the DNA end fitting TRBJ2-7 better, the J assignment may be wrong. The CDR3 covers 14 residues. Per the germline V gene, CDR1 is SGHAT and CDR2 is FQNNGV. The CDR3 loop is CASSLSGSNYEQYF. In DNA form, the CDR3 reads TGTGCCAGCAGCTTATCTGGCAGTAACTACGAGCAGTACTTC.

The rearrangement links TRBV30 to TRBJ2-6; D may match TRBD1 or TRBD2 (5 bases each). The V and J ends lost 0 bases and 2 bases respectively, with 11 bases between them. The CDR3 consists of 16 residues. Germline V gives CDR1 GTSNPN, CDR2 SVGIG (reference sequence). CDR3 bases: TGTGCCTGGAGTGTACGAATGGGACCTGGGGCCAACGTCCTGACTTTC. It codes for CAWSVRMGPGANVLTF.

The count of this clone is one. The chain combines TRBV14 with TRBJ1-1, with D possibly being TRBD1 (5 bases). Trimming pared 6 bases from V and 1 base from J, leaving 12 bases between. Looked up from germline, CDR1 is SGHDN and CDR2 is FVKESK. The CDR3 runs to 14 residues. Written as DNA, the CDR3 is TGTGCCAGCAGACGCGCCCAGGGGAACACTGAAGCTTTCTTT. Its protein product is CASRRAQGNTEAFF.

As DNA, the CDR3 is TGTGCCTCGGGGACAGGGAGGTTGTACGAGCAGTACTTC. Translated: CASGTGRLYEQYF. J is TRBJ2-7 and V is TRBV27, with 9 bases matching TRBD1. CDR1 is MNHEY, CDR2 SMNVEV, per germline (reference sequence). The CDR3 runs 13 residues. V was pared by 11 bases and J by 4 bases, with 9 bases of the junction left unmatched.

The chain joins TRBV28 to TRBJ1-1; a possible D gene is TRBD1 (6 bases). Trimming cost V 6 bases and J 1 base, with 12 bases left between them. Per germline, CDR1 MDHEN and CDR2 SYDVKM. The CDR3 runs 14 residues. The CDR3 coding sequence is TGTGCCAGCAGACCCAGACAGGAGAACACTGAAGCTTTCTTT. Translating it yields CASRPRQENTEAFF.

The chain recombines TRBV5-4 with TRBJ1-1; tentatively, D is TRBD1 (6 bases). In germline, CDR1 is SGHNT, CDR2 YYREEE (reference sequence). Trimming removed 4 bases at V and 1 base at J, with 11 bases between. This CDR3 comprises 14 residues. The chain's CDR3 is CASSAGGQNTEAFF. The CDR3 DNA is TGTGCCAGCAGCGCGGGGGGACAGAACACTGAAGCTTTCTTT.

The J gene is TRBJ1-1, the V gene TRBV5-1; 9 positions agree with TRBD1. Germline V gene sequence: CDR1 SGHRS, CDR2 YFSETQ. The V and J ends lost 4 bases and 0 bases, in that order; junction bases with no gene match: 13. The CDR3 runs 18 residues. CDR3 nucleotides: TGCGCCAGCAGCGACCCGAAACAGGGGGCGGGCATGAACACTGAAGCTTTCTTT. It encodes CASSDPKQGAGMNTEAFF.

In regard to this clone: At the DNA level, this CDR3 is encoded by other sequences in the same sample as well. The chain combines TRBV9 with TRBJ2-1; unclear D gene. V was clipped by 0 bases and J by 4 bases, with 8 bases between them. Germline CDR1 is SGDLS and CDR2 is YYNGEE. The CDR3 has 14 residues. The CDR3 DNA sequence: TGTGCCAGCAGCGTAGGGCCTCCTTACAATGAGCAGTTCTTC. Translating it yields CASSVGPPYNEQFF.

This clone was seen only a few times. The V gene is TRBV15, the J gene TRBJ2-7; 9 nucleotides match TRBD1. The germline V gene has CDR1 LNHNV and CDR2 YYDKDF (reference sequence). The CDR3 totals 15 residues. V was clipped by 0 bases and J by 3 bases; unmatched bases: 3. CDR3 protein: CATSRDRDRDYEQYF. Here the CDR3 DNA reads TGTGCCACCAGCAGAGACCGGGACAGGGACTACGAGCAGTACTTC.

The chain carries TRBV13 and TRBJ2-1; unclear D gene. This CDR3 comprises 13 residues. With 0 bases removed from V and 6 bases from J, the gap between germline ends came to 6 bases. Germline lookup yields CDR1 PRHDT and CDR2 FYEKMQ (reference sequence). The CDR3 is CASSLGGSNEQFF. The DNA of the CDR3 is TGTGCCAGCAGCTTAGGGGGCTCCAATGAGCAGTTCTTC.

The rearrangement links TRBV6-1 to TRBJ1-4; weak D call: TRBD1 (5 bases). The CDR3 spans 14 residues. In germline, CDR1 is MNHNS, CDR2 SASEGT. The V and J ends lost 8 bases and 8 bases respectively, with 18 bases between them. The CDR3 coding sequence is TGTGCCAGCGCTTTTCGGGGGGGTACGGAAAAACTGTTTTTT. This sequence encodes CASAFRGGTEKLFF.

The rearrangement joins TRBV9 to TRBJ2-1, with TRBD1 matching 8 bases. The J segment lost 5 bases and the V segment lost 2 bases, leaving 9 bases of the junction unmatched. Germline CDR1 SGDLS, CDR2 YYNGEE. The CDR3 is made up of 16 amino acids. CDR3 sequence: CASSVGRGTGHNEQFF. In nucleotides, the CDR3 is TGTGCCAGCAGCGTTGGCCGTGGGACAGGCCACAATGAGCAGTTCTTC.

J is TRBJ1-1 and V is TRBV5-4; 7 bases agree with TRBD1. The germline CDR1 and CDR2 sequences are SGHNT and YYREEE (reference sequence). With 3 bases clipped from V and 5 bases from J, the junction kept 7 bases outside the gene matches. This CDR3 comprises 14 residues. The CDR3 DNA follows: TGTGCCAGCAGCTCAGTTACAGGGGAAACTGAAGCTTTCTTT. As protein: CASSSVTGETEAFF.

The CDR3 DNA reads as TGTGCCAGCAGACACCGTTGGGGGGTTTTGGGAGAGACCCAGTACTTC. Residues: CASRHRWGVLGETQYF. This chain uses TRBV27 with TRBJ2-5; D may be TRBD2 (6 bases). CDR1 is MNHEY and CDR2 is SMNVEV in the germline V gene (reference sequence). The length of the CDR3 is 16 residues. Trimming took 6 bases from V and 4 from J, leaving 21 bases between them.

The chain has TRBV7-9 and TRBJ2-7; D is possibly TRBD2 (6 bases). Per the germline V gene, CDR1 is SEHNR and CDR2 is FQNEAQ (reference sequence). V lost 4 bases and J 7 bases, leaving 20 bases between the germline ends. This CDR3 has 15 amino acids. CDR3 coding DNA: TGTGCCAGCAGCTCGACCGCGGGAACTCCGGGGGAGCAGTACTTC. It specifies CASSSTAGTPGEQYF.

The chain combines TRBV7-3 with TRBJ2-3; TRBD2 matches 10 bases. The germline gives CDR1 SGHTA, CDR2 FQGTGA. With V trimmed by 6 bases and J by 2 bases, 11 bases remained unmatched. The CDR3 has 17 residues. The CDR3 DNA sequence: TGTGCCAGCAGGCTTAGACCCGGACTAGCGGACACAGATACGCAGTATTTT. It encodes CASRLRPGLADTDTQYF.

As for this clone: This sample also contains other DNA sequences that code for the same CDR3. The chain recombines TRBV6-5 with TRBJ2-6, with unresolved D. The germline V gene has CDR1 MNHEY and CDR2 SVGAGI. V was cut by 2 bases and J by 4 bases, with 3 bases left in between. This CDR3 contains 13 residues. In DNA form, the CDR3 reads TGTGCCAGCAGTTACGGCGGGGCCAACGTCCTGACTTTC. It encodes CASSYGGANVLTF.

The rearrangement uses TRBV7-2 and TRBJ1-6, with no clear D. V was trimmed by 6 bases and J by 9 bases, leaving 21 bases between them. Germline CDR1 is SGHTA and CDR2 is FQGNSA. This CDR3 contains 16 residues. CDR3 bases: TGTGCCAGCAGATTGACCCCCTTGCCGCGGGGTTCACCCCTCCACTTT. This gives the protein CASRLTPLPRGSPLHF.

The chain uses TRBV4-3 and TRBJ1-1, with D unclear. Trimming took 0 bases from V and 3 from J, leaving 17 bases between them. This CDR3 region has 17 residues. Germline V gives CDR1 LGHNA, CDR2 YSLEER. The CDR3 nucleotides are TGCGCCAGCAGCCAAGATCCGGTTGGGCAGTTGGACACTGAAGCTTTCTTT. Amino acids: CASSQDPVGQLDTEAFF.

V and J are TRBV27 and TRBJ2-7; 9 bases match TRBD1. Germline V gene data show CDR1 as MNHEY and CDR2 as SMNVEV (reference sequence). V lost 8 bases to trimming and J lost 5 bases; unmatched junction nucleotides: 13. The CDR3 consists of 15 residues. DNA of the CDR3: TGTGCCAGCCGACTACCGACAGGGGGGCCCCACGAGCAGTACTTC. Residues: CASRLPTGGPHEQYF.

This clone was recorded a few times. CDR3: CASSQVAVSNTEAFF. CDR3 DNA sequence: TGCGCCAGCAGCCAAGTGGCCGTCTCGAACACTGAAGCTTTCTTT. The chain is built from TRBV4-1 and TRBJ1-1; no firm D call. Trimming cost V 1 base and J 1 base, with 10 bases left between them. This CDR3 region has 15 residues. Germline CDR1 is MGHRA and CDR2 is YSYEKL.

This chain links TRBV5-1 with TRBJ1-2; no firm D call. Trimming removed 0 bases at V and 6 bases at J, with 12 bases between. The CDR3 contains 14 residues. Germline CDR1 SGHRS, CDR2 YFSETQ. The CDR3 region is CASSLAVYGDGYTF. CDR3 DNA sequence: TGCGCCAGCAGCTTGGCCGTCTACGGAGATGGCTACACCTTC.

This clone occurred once. The chain has TRBV10-3 and TRBJ2-6, with 7 bases lining up with TRBD2. The CDR3 is made up of 14 amino acids. CDR1 and CDR2 from the germline V gene are ENHRY and SYGVKD. Trimming at V came to 8 bases and at J to 0 bases, leaving 1 base not matched to a gene. The CDR3 DNA reads TGTGCCATCGGGGGGGGCTCTGGGGCCAACGTCCTGACTTTC. Translated, it gives CAIGGGSGANVLTF.

Details on this clone: This specimen includes other DNA sequences encoding the same CDR3. This chain connects TRBV10-3 to TRBJ1-1; D call uncertain. The V and J ends lost 2 bases and 0 bases respectively, with 10 bases between them. The CDR3 contains 15 residues. The germline gives CDR1 ENHRY, CDR2 SYGVKD. CDR3 in DNA: TGTGCCATCAGTGAGCTGGCAGGAATGAACACTGAAGCTTTCTTT. Protein product: CAISELAGMNTEAFF.

With regard to this clone: Different DNA sequences within this sample yield the same CDR3. This sequence joins TRBV9 and TRBJ2-7; tentatively, D is TRBD1 (5 bases). V was cut by 0 bases and J by 2 bases, with 9 bases left in between. Germline lookup yields CDR1 SGDLS and CDR2 YYNGEE. CDR3 length: 14 residues. DNA for the CDR3: TGTGCCAGCAGCGTAGGAGACAGAGCCTACGAGCAGTACTTC. Protein: CASSVGDRAYEQYF.

This clone has only one observation. This chain uses TRBV4-3 with TRBJ1-2; D is unresolved. Germline CDR1 and CDR2: LGHNA and YSLEER. Trimming stripped 1 base from V and 4 bases from J, with 13 bases between. CDR3 length: 15 residues. CDR3 in DNA: TGCGCCAGCAGCCAAGTCTTGGGCCAAGTCTATGGCTACACCTTC. This codes for CASSQVLGQVYGYTF.

This chain joins TRBV5-3 and TRBJ2-3; no clear D. TRBV5-3 is an ORF, with its function uncertain. The germline V and J ends were trimmed by 4 bases and 4 bases, with 10 bases remaining between them. The CDR3 extends over 13 amino acids. CDR3 protein: CARSPDSPDTQYF. In nucleotides, the CDR3 is TGTGCCAGAAGCCCTGACTCACCAGATACGCAGTATTTT.

The chain combines TRBV4-3 with TRBJ2-3, with 9 bases lining up with TRBD2. The CDR3 is made up of 16 amino acids. With 0 bases clipped from V and 7 bases from J, the junction kept 8 bases outside the gene matches. Germline CDR1 LGHNA, CDR2 YSLEER. The CDR3 loop reads CASSQDLDSGSNTQYF. Here the CDR3 DNA reads TGCGCCAGCAGCCAAGATCTTGATAGCGGGAGTAATACGCAGTATTTT.